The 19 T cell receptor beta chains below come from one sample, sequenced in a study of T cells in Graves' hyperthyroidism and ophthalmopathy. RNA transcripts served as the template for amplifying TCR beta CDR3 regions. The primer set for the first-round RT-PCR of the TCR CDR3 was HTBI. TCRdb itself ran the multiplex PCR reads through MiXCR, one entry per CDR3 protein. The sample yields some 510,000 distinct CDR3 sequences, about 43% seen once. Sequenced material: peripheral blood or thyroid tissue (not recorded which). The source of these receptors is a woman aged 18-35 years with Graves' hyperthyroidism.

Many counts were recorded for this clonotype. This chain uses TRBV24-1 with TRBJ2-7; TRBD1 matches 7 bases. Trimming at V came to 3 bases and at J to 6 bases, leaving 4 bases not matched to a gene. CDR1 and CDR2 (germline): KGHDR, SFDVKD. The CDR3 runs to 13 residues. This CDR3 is CATSDLTGPEQYF. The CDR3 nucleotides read TGTGCCACCAGTGATCTGACAGGGCCCGAGCAGTACTTC.

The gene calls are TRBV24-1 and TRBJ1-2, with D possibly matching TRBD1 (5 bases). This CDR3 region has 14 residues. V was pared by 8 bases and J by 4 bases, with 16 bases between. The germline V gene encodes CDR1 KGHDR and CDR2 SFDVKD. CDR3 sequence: CATMKETGAYGYTF. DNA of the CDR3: TGTGCCACCATGAAAGAAACAGGAGCCTATGGCTACACCTTC.

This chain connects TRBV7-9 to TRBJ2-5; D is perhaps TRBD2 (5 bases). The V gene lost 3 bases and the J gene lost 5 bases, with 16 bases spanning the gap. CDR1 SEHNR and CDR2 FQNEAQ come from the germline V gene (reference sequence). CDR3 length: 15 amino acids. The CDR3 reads CASSLGVRERETQYF. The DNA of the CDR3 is TGTGCCAGCAGCTTGGGAGTCCGGGAAAGGGAGACCCAGTACTTC.

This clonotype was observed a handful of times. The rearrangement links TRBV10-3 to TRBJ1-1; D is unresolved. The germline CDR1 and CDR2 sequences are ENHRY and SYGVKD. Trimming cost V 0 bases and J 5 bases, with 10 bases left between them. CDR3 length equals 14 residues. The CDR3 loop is CAISESTVGTEAFF. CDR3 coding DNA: TGTGCCATCAGTGAGTCGACGGTGGGGACTGAAGCTTTCTTT.

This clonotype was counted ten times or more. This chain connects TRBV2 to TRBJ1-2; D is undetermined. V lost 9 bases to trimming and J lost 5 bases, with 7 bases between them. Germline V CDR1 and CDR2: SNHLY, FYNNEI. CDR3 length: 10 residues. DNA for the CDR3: TGTGCCAGTCGGTGGTATGGCTACACCTTC. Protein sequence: CASRWYGYTF. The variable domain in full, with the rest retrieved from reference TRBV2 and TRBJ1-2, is EPEVTQTPSHQVTQMGQEVILRCVPISNHLYFYWYRQILGQKVEFLVSFYNNEISEKSEIFDDQFSVERPDGSNFTLKIRSTKLEDSAMYFCASRWYGYTFGSGTRLTVV.

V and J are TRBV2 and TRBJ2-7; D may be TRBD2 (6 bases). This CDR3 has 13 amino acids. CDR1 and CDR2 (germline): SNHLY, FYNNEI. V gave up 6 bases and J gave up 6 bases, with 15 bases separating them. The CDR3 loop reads CASSGRGMGEQYF. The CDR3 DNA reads TGTGCCAGCAGCGGCCGCGGGATGGGCGAGCAGTACTTC.

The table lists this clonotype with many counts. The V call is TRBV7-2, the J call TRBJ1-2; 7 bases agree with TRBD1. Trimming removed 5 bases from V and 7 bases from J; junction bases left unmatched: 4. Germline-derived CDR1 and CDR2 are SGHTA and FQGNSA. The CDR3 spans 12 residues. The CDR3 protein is CASSPTGTGYTF. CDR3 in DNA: TGTGCCAGCAGCCCGACAGGGACTGGCTACACCTTC.

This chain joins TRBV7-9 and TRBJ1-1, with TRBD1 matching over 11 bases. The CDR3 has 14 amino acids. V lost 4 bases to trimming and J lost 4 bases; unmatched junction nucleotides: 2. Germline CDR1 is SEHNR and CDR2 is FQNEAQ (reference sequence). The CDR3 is CASSSDRGPTEAFF. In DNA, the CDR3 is TGTGCCAGCAGCTCGGACAGGGGGCCCACTGAAGCTTTCTTT.

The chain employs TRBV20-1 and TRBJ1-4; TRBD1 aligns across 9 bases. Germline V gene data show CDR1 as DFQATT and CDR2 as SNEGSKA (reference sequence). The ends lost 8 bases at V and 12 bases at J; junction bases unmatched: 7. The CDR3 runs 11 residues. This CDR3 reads CSPGTGNELFF. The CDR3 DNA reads TGCAGTCCCGGGACAGGGAATGAACTGTTTTTT.

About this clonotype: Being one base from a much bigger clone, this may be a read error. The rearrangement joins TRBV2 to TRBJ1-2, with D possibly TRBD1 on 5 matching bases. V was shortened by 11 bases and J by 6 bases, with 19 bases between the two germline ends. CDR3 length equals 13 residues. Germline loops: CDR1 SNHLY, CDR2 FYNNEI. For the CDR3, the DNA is TGTGCCGGCACCTCGTCCGGGGGGGATGGCTACACCTTC. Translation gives CAGTSSGGDGYTF.

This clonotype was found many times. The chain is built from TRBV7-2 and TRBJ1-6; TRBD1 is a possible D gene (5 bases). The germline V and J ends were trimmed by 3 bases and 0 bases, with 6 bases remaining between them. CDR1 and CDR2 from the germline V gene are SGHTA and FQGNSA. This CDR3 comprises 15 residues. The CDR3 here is CASSFDSSYNSPLHF. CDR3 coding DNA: TGTGCCAGCAGCTTTGACAGCTCCTATAATTCACCCCTCCACTTT.

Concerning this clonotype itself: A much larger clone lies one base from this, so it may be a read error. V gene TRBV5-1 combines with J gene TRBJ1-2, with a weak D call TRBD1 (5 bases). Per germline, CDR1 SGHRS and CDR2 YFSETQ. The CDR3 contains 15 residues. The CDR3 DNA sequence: TGCGCCAGCAGCTGGGGACGGGAGGCTAACTATGGCTACGCCTTC. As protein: CASSWGREANYGYAF.

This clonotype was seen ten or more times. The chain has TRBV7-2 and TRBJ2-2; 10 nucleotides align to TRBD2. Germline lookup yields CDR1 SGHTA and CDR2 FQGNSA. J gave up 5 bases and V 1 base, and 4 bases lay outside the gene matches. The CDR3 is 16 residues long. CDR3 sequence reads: CASSLVAGGGTGELFF. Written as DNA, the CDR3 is TGTGCCAGCAGCTTAGTAGCGGGAGGAGGTACCGGGGAGCTGTTTTTT.

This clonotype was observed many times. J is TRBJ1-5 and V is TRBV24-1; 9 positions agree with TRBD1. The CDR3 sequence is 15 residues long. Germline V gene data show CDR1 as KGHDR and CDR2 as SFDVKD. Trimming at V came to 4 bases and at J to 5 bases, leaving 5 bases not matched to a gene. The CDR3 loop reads CATSEATGGDQPQHF. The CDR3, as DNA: TGTGCCACCAGTGAGGCTACAGGGGGCGATCAGCCCCAGCATTTT.

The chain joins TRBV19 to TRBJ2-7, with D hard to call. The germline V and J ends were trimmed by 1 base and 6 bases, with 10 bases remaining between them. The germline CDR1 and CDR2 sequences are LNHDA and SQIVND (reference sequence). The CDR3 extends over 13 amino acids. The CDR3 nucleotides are TGTGCCAGTAGTATAGGAACCTATCGCGAGCAGTACTTC. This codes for CASSIGTYREQYF. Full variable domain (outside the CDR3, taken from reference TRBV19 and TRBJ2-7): DGGITQSPKYLFRKEGQNVTLSCEQNLNHDAMYWYRQDPGQGLRLIYYSQIVNDFQKGDIAEGYSVSREKKESFPLTVTSAQKNPTAFYLCASSIGTYREQYFGPGTRLTVT.

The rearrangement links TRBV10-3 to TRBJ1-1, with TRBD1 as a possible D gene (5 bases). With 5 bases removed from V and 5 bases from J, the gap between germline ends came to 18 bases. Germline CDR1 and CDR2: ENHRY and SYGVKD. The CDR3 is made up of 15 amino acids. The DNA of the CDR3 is TGTGCCATCAGTTTATTTGTGGAGGAGGGGACTGAAGCTTTCTTT. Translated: CAISLFVEEGTEAFF.

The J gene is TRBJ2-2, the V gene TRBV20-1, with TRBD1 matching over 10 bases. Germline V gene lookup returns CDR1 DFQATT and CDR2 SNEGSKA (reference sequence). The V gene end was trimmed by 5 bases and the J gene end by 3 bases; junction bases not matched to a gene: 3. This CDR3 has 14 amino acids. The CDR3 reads CSAGTGDYTGELFF. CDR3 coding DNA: TGCAGTGCTGGGACAGGGGATTACACCGGGGAGCTGTTTTTT.

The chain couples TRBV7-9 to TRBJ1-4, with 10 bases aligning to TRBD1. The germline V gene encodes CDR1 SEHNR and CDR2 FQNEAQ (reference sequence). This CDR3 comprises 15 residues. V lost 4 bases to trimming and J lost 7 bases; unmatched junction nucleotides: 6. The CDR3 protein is CASSSRQGASEKLFF. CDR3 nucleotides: TGTGCCAGCAGCTCGAGACAGGGGGCGTCTGAAAAACTGTTTTTT. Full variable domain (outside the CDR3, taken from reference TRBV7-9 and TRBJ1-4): DTGVSQNPRHKITKRGQNVTFRCDPISEHNRLYWYRQTLGQGPEFLTYFQNEAQLEKSRLLSDRFSAERPKGSFSTLEIQRTEQGDSAMYLCASSSRQGASEKLFFGSGTQLSVL.

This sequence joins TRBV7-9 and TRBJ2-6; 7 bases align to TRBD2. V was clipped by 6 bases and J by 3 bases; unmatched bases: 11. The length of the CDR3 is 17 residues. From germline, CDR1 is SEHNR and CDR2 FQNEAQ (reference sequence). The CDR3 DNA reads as TGTGCCAGCAGTCCTCCTTGGGGGGACTATGGGGCCAACGTCCTGACTTTC. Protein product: CASSPPWGDYGANVLTF.